The clone carrying this T cell receptor (beta chain) was recorded at least ten times. Its target is not known. The authors built TCR beta libraries using iRepertoire HTBI primers and Arm-PCR of CDR3 regions. MiXCR was run by TCRdb on the multiplex PCR reads, yielding one entry per CDR3 protein. Seen here are approximately 400,000 distinct CDR3 sequences, around a quarter observed once, and the top ten hold approximately 25%. The sample belongs to a study of regulatory T cells in long-lasting Graves disease. Study as a whole: The term persistent Graves' disease signified upward of 5 years on antithyroid drugs with positive TSH receptor antibodies. General study points: Patients with persistent disease showed a bias toward TRBV28, TRBJ1-2 and TRBJ2-5. Newly diagnosed Graves' patients exceeded persistent ones in TCR diversity.

The time point was: persistent/refractory GD, antithyroid drugs over 5 years with positive TRAb. From PBMCs, RNA was extracted and then used to make the TCR library. Peripheral blood, roughly 8.8 milliliters of it, was drawn into EDTA tubes. This CDR3 is built from 13 residues. Germline CDR1 and CDR2: MDHEN and SYDVKM. Trimming took off 7 bases at V and 14 bases at J, with 21 bases between the two ends. The chain uses TRBV28 and TRBJ2-4; D gene uncertain. This receptor was obtained from a female donor with Graves disease. The starting material was peripheral blood mononuclear cells (PBMCs), obtained when the disease was refractory, from a patient treated with antithyroid drugs. The CDR3 bases are TGTGCCAGCACCGTGGCAACGGCCGATCATAAGTACTTC. Its translation is CASTVATADHKYF.